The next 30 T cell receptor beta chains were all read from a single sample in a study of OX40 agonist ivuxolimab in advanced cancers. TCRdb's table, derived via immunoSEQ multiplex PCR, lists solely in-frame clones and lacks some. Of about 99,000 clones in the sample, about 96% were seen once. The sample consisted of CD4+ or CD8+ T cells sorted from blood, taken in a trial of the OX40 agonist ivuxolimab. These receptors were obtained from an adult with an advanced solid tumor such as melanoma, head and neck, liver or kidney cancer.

The DNA for the CDR3 is TGTGCCAGCAGCTTATTGAGGCAGGGGTACACTGAAGCTTTCTTT. Protein product: CASSLLRQGYTEAFF. J is TRBJ1-1 and V is TRBV7-8; TRBD1 is a possible D gene (6 bases). The germline CDR1 and CDR2 sequences are SGHVS and FQNEAQ. This CDR3 spans 15 amino acids. Between the trimmed V and J ends, which lost 2 bases and 3 bases, there was a span of 13 bases.

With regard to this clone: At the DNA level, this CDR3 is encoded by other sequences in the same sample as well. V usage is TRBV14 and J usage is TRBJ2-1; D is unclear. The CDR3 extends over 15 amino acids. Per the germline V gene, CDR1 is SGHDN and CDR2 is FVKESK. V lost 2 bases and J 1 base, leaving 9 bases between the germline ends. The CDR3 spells CASSQQGSSYNEQFF. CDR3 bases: TGTGCCAGCAGCCAACAAGGGTCATCCTACAATGAGCAGTTCTTC.

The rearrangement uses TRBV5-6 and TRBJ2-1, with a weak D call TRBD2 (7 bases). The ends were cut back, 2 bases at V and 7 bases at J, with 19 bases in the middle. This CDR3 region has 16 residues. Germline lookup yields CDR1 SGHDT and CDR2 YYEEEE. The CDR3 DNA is TGTGCCAGCAGCTTTTTCCCCGGGGGGCTGGGGAATGAGCAGTTCTTC. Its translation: CASSFFPGGLGNEQFF.

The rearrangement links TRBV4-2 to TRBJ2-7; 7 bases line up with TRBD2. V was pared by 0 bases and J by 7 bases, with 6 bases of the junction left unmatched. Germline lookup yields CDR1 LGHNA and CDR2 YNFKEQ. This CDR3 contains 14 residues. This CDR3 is CASSQDRALAEQYF. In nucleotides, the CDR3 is TGTGCCAGCAGCCAAGATAGGGCACTAGCGGAGCAGTACTTC.

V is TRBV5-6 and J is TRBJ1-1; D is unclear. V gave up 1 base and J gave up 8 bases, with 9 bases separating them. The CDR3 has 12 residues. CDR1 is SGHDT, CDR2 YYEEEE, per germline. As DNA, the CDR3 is TGTGCCAGCAGCTTGCTGCCCGAGGAAGCTTTCTTT. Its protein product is CASSLLPEEAFF.

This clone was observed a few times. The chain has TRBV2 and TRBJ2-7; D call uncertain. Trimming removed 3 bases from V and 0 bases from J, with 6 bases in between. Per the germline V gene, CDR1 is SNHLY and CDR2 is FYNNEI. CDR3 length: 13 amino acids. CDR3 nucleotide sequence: TGTGCCAGCAGTGATGCTAGCTCCTACGAGCAGTACTTC. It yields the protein CASSDASSYEQYF.

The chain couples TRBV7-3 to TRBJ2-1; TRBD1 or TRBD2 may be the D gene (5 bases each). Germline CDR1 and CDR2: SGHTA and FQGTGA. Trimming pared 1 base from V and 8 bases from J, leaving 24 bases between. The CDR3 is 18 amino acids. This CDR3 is CASSLKGLVEDLNDEQFF. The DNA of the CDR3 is TGTGCCAGCAGCTTAAAGGGGCTAGTGGAGGACCTAAACGATGAGCAGTTCTTC.

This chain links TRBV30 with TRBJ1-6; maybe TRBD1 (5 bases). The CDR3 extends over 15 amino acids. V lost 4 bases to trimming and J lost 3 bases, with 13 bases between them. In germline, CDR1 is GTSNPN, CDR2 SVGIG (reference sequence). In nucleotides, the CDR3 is TGTGCCTGGACGGGCAGGGCATACTATAATTCACCCCTCCACTTT. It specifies CAWTGRAYYNSPLHF. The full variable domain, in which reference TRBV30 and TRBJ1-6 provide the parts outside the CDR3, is SQTIHQWPATLVQPVGSPLSLECTVEGTSNPNLYWYRQAAGRGLQLLFYSVGIGQISSEVPQNLSASRPQDRQFILSSKKLLLSDSGFYLCAWTGRAYYNSPLHFGNGTRLTVT.

CDR3 sequence: CASRGNTEAFF. The CDR3, as DNA: TGCGCCAGCAGGGGGAACACTGAAGCTTTCTTT. This sequence joins TRBV4-3 and TRBJ1-1, with D hard to call. This CDR3 comprises 11 residues. Trimming removed 6 bases at V and 1 base at J, with 3 bases between. In germline, CDR1 is LGHNA, CDR2 YSLEER.

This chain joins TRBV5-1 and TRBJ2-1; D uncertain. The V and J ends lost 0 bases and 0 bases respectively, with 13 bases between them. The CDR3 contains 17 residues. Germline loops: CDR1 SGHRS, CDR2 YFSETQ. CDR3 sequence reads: CASSLESPESSYNEQFF. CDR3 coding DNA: TGCGCCAGCAGCTTGGAATCCCCGGAGAGCTCCTACAATGAGCAGTTCTTC.

The CDR3 spells CASSSRDRGQETQYF. The CDR3 nucleotides read TGTGCCAGCAGCTCCCGGGACAGGGGCCAAGAGACCCAGTACTTC. This chain joins TRBV7-7 and TRBJ2-5; 10 bases map to TRBD1. V lost 4 bases, J lost 1 base, and 3 bases stayed unmatched. Per the germline V gene, CDR1 is SSHAT and CDR2 is FNYEAQ (reference sequence). There are 15 residues in the CDR3.

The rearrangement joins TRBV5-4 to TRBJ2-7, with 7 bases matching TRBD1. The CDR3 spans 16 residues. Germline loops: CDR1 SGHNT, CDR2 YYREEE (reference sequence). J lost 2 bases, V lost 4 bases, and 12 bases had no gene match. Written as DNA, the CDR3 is TGTGCCAGCAGCCCCCGACAGGGTGCTAACCCCTACGAGCAGTACTTC. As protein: CASSPRQGANPYEQYF.

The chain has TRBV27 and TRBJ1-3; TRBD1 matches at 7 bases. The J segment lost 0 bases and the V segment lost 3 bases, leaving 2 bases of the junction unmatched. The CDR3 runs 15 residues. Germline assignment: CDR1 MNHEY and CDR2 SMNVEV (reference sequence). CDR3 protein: CASSLQGDSGNTIYF. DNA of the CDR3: TGTGCCAGCAGTTTGCAGGGGGACTCTGGAAACACCATATATTTT.

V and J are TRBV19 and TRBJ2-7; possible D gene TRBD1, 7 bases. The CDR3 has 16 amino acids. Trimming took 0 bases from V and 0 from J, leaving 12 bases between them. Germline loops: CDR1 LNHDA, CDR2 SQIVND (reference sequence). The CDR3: CASSIDAGGSSYEQYF. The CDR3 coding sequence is TGTGCCAGTAGTATAGATGCAGGGGGGAGCTCCTACGAGCAGTACTTC.

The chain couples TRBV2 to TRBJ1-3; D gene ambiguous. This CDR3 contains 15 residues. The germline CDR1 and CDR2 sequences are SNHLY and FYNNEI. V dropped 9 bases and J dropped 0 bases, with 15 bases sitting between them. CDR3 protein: CARTRDNRSGNTIYF. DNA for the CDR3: TGTGCCAGGACGCGCGACAACCGCTCTGGAAACACCATATATTTT.

The CDR3 loop is CASSVGYPTETQYF. CDR3 in DNA: TGTGCCAGCAGCGTGGGCTACCCAACGGAGACCCAGTACTTC. The rearrangement joins TRBV9 to TRBJ2-5; the D is unclear. This CDR3 spans 14 amino acids. Germline CDR1 is SGDLS and CDR2 is YYNGEE. V was trimmed by 2 bases and J by 5 bases, leaving 13 bases between them.

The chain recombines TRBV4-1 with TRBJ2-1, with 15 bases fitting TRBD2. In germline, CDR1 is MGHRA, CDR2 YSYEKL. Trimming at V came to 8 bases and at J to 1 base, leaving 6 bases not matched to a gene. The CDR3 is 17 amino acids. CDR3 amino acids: CASGLAGGPSSYNEQFF. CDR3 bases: TGCGCCAGCGGACTAGCGGGAGGGCCAAGTTCCTACAATGAGCAGTTCTTC.

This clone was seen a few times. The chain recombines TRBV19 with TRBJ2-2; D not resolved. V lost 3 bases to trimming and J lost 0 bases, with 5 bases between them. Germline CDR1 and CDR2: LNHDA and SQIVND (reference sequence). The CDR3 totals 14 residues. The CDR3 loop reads CASSMATNTGELFF. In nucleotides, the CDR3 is TGTGCCAGTAGTATGGCGACGAACACCGGGGAGCTGTTTTTT.

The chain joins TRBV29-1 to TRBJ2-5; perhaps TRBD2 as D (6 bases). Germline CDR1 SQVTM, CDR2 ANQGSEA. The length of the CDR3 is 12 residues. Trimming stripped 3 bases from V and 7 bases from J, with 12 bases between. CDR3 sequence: CSVDAGPGTQYF. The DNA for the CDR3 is TGCAGCGTTGATGCGGGGCCAGGGACCCAGTACTTC.

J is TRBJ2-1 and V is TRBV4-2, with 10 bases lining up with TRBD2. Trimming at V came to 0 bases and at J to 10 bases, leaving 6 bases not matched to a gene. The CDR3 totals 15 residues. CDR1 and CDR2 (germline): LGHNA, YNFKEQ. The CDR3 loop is CASSQDKRGGYEQFF. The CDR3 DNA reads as TGTGCCAGCAGCCAAGATAAGCGGGGGGGCTACGAGCAGTTCTTC.

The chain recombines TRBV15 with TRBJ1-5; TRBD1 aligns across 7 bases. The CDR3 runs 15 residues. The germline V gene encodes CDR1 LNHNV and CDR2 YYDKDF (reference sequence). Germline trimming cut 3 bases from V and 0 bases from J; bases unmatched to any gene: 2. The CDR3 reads CATSSTGASNQPQHF. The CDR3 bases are TGTGCCACCAGCAGCACAGGGGCTAGCAATCAGCCCCAGCATTTT.

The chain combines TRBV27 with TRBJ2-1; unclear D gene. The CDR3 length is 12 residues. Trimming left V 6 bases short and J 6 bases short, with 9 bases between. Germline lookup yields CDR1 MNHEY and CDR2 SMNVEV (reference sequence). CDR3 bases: TGTGCCAGCAGAGGGCTATTCAATGAGCAGTTCTTC. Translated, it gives CASRGLFNEQFF.

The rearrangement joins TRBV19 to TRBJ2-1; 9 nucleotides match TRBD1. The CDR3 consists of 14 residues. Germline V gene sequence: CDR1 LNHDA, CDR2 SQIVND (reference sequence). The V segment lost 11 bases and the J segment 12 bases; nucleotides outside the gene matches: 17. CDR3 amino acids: CASRPGQGFLGQFF. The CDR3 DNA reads TGTGCCTCAAGACCGGGACAGGGATTTCTGGGGCAGTTCTTC. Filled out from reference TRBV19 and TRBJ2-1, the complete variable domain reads DGGITQSPKYLFRKEGQNVTLSCEQNLNHDAMYWYRQDPGQGLRLIYYSQIVNDFQKGDIAEGYSVSREKKESFPLTVTSAQKNPTAFYLCASRPGQGFLGQFFGPGTRLTVL.

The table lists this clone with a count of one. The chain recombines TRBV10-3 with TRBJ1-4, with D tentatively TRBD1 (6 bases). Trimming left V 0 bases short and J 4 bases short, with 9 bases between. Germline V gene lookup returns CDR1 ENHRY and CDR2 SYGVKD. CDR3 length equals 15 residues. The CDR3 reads CAISESGQSNEKLFF. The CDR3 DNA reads TGTGCCATCAGTGAGTCCGGACAGAGTAATGAAAAACTGTTTTTT.

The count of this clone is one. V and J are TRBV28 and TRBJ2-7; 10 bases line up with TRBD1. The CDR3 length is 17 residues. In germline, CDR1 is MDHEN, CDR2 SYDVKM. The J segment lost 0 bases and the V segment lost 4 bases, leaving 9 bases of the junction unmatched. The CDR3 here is CASSSGVRDRGSYEQYF. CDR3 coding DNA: TGTGCCAGCAGTTCCGGCGTCCGGGACAGGGGCTCCTACGAGCAGTACTTC.

CDR3 region: CASSAQGSPYEQYF. The CDR3 DNA reads as TGCGCCAGCAGCGCACAGGGTTCCCCCTACGAGCAGTACTTC. The rearrangement links TRBV4-1 to TRBJ2-7; perhaps TRBD1 as D (6 bases). Looked up from germline, CDR1 is MGHRA and CDR2 is YSYEKL. The CDR3 runs to 14 residues. The ends were cut back, 5 bases at V and 2 bases at J, with 13 bases in the middle.

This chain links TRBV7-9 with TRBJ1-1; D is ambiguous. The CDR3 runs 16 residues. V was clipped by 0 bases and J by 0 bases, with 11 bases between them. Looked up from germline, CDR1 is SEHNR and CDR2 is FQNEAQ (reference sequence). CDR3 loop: CASSLADDTMNTEAFF. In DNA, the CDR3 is TGTGCCAGCAGCTTAGCCGATGACACAATGAACACTGAAGCTTTCTTT.

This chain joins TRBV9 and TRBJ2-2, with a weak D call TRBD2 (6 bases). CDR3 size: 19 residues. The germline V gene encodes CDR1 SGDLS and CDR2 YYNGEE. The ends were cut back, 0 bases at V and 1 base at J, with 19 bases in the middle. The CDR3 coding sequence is TGTGCCAGCAGCGTAGCCCGGGGGTCGTCAGATGTGAACACCGGGGAGCTGTTTTTT. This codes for CASSVARGSSDVNTGELFF.

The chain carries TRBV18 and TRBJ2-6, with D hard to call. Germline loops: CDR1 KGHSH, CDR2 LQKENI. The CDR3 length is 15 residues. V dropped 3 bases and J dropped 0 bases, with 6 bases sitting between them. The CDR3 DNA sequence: TGTGCCAGCTCACCTAGCAGCTCTGGGGCCAACGTCCTGACTTTC. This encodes CASSPSSSGANVLTF. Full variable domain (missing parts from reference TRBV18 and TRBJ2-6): NAGVMQNPRHLVRRRGQEARLRCSPMKGHSHVYWYRQLPEEGLKFMVYLQKENIIDESGMPKERFSAEFPKEGPSILRIQQVVRGDSAAYFCASSPSSSGANVLTFGAGSRLTVL.

CDR3 in DNA: TGTGCCAGTAGTGACGAGACAGGGTCTACGAATAGCAATCAGCCCCAGCATTTT. It is translated as CASSDETGSTNSNQPQHF. The chain uses TRBV19 and TRBJ1-5, with 7 bases matching TRBD1. CDR3 length: 18 residues. V dropped 5 bases and J dropped 0; count of bases not matched to a gene: 13. Germline V CDR1 and CDR2: LNHDA, SQIVND (reference sequence).